One sample yielded the 19 T cell receptor beta chains listed below, sequenced in a study of human T cells and chemical hapten exposure. Time point: pre-sensitization, week 0. The treatment: therapeutic diphenylcyclopropenone sensitization with weekly scalp DPC. In TCRdb, the RACE reads were re-called with MiXCR into one record per CDR3 protein. Here the sample spans about 380,000 distinct CDR3 sequences, roughly 4.6% being singletons. The sequencing used whole blood, collected in connection with sensitization to the hapten diphenylcyclopropenone (DPC). The receptors shown here come from a woman aged 50 to 60 with alopecia areata. Some clones in this sample may be carry-over from other donors' samples.

The table lists this clonotype with a few counts. This chain connects TRBV7-6 to TRBJ2-6, with a tentative D call TRBD2 (6 bases). The germline CDR1 and CDR2 sequences are SGHVS and FNYEAQ. V lost 1 base to trimming and J lost 0 bases, with 10 bases between them. CDR3 size: 17 residues. CDR3 in amino acids: CASSLVVAASGANVLTF. In nucleotides, the CDR3 is TGTGCCAGCAGCTTAGTGGTAGCGGCCTCTGGGGCCAACGTCCTGACTTTC.

This clonotype was counted at least ten times. J is TRBJ1-5 and V is TRBV12-3 or TRBV12-4, with D possibly TRBD1 on 6 matching bases. Trimming cost V 4 bases and J 4 bases, with 11 bases left between them. The CDR3 length is 14 residues. DNA of the CDR3: TGTGCCAGCAGTTCCGGGACAACAAATCAGCCCCAGCATTTT. Amino acid sequence: CASSSGTTNQPQHF.

This clonotype turned up a few times. This sequence joins TRBV7-2 and TRBJ2-1; unclear D gene. Trimming stripped 5 bases from V and 7 bases from J, with 18 bases between. CDR3 length equals 15 residues. Germline loops: CDR1 SGHTA, CDR2 FQGNSA. CDR3 amino acids: CASSGRDAVGNEQFF. In DNA, the CDR3 is TGTGCCAGCAGCGGGCGAGACGCGGTGGGGAATGAGCAGTTCTTC.

This clonotype was picked up many times. This chain links TRBV15 with TRBJ2-7, with 8 nucleotides matching TRBD1. Germline trimming cut 0 bases from V and 7 bases from J; bases unmatched to any gene: 11. CDR1 LNHNV and CDR2 YYDKDF come from the germline V gene (reference sequence). The CDR3 sequence is 16 residues long. Here the CDR3 reads CATSRDLGQGAREQYF. DNA for the CDR3: TGTGCCACCAGCAGAGATCTAGGGCAGGGGGCGAGGGAGCAGTACTTC.

This clonotype was seen a handful of times. The V gene is TRBV10-3, the J gene TRBJ2-5; 8 nucleotides align to TRBD1. Germline CDR1 is ENHRY and CDR2 is SYGVKD. V gave up 5 bases and J gave up 1 base; unmatched junction bases: 6. This CDR3 spans 15 amino acids. The CDR3 here is CAISLTGDSQETQYF. The CDR3, as DNA: TGTGCCATCAGTTTGACAGGGGATTCCCAAGAGACCCAGTACTTC.

This clonotype was counted only a few times. The chain combines TRBV21-1 with TRBJ1-5. TRBV21-1 constitutes a pseudogene. This CDR3 region has 16 residues. Here the CDR3 reads CASSKEGPREVQPQHF. The CDR3 coding sequence is TGTGCCAGCAGCAAAGAAGGCCCCAGGGAGGTTCAGCCCCAGCATTTT.

This clonotype was detected many times. The gene calls are TRBV28 and TRBJ1-1; D perhaps matches TRBD1 (6 bases). Looked up from germline, CDR1 is MDHEN and CDR2 is SYDVKM. The CDR3 spans 14 residues. The V end lost 3 bases, the J end lost 1 base, and 9 bases lay between the germline ends. CDR3 sequence reads: CASSLMGANTEAFF. In nucleotides, the CDR3 is TGTGCCAGCAGTTTGATGGGGGCGAACACTGAAGCTTTCTTT.

This clonotype has ten or more counts. This chain joins TRBV2 and TRBJ2-7; D not certain. Germline V gene sequence: CDR1 SNHLY, CDR2 FYNNEI. The germline V and J ends were trimmed by 3 bases and 6 bases, with 9 bases remaining between them. The CDR3 totals 12 residues. The CDR3: CASSDILSEQYF. CDR3 DNA: TGTGCCAGCAGTGATATCCTTTCCGAGCAGTACTTC.

There are many counts of this clonotype. The gene calls are TRBV6-1 and TRBJ2-1; perhaps D is TRBD1 or TRBD2 (5 bases each). Trimming left V 3 bases short and J 0 bases short, with 9 bases between. CDR3 length equals 15 residues. The germline V gene has CDR1 MNHNS and CDR2 SASEGT. The CDR3 coding sequence is TGTGCCAGCAGTGAGGGACCGAGCTCCTACAATGAGCAGTTCTTC. This translates into CASSEGPSSYNEQFF.

The table lists this clonotype with a few counts. This chain links TRBV20-1 with TRBJ1-1; D might be TRBD1 (6 bases). Trimming cost V 6 bases and J 1 base, with 9 bases left between them. This CDR3 region has 12 residues. Per the germline V gene, CDR1 is DFQATT and CDR2 is SNEGSKA (reference sequence). The CDR3 spells CSAGQPNTEAFF. CDR3 sequence (DNA): TGCAGTGCAGGACAGCCGAACACTGAAGCTTTCTTT.

This clonotype was counted at least ten times. The rearrangement links TRBV7-2 to TRBJ2-5, with D unclear. Germline V lookup: CDR1 SGHTA, CDR2 FQGNSA. This CDR3 has 11 amino acids. V shed 4 bases and J shed 7 bases, with 7 bases lying between them. In nucleotides, the CDR3 is TGTGCCAGCAGCTCCCCGGGGACCCAGTACTTC. It translates to CASSSPGTQYF. Based on the CDR3 plus reference TRBV7-2 and TRBJ2-5, the full variable domain is GAGVSQSPSNKVTEKGKDVELRCDPISGHTALYWYRQSLGQGLEFLIYFQGNSAPDKSGLPSDRFSAERTGGSVSTLTIQRTQQEDSAVYLCASSSPGTQYFGPGTRLLVL.

This clonotype was found a few times. The chain couples TRBV7-2 to TRBJ2-7; 9 nucleotides match TRBD2. The CDR3 has 16 residues. J lost 3 bases, V lost 6 bases, and 12 bases had no gene match. The germline CDR1 and CDR2 sequences are SGHTA and FQGNSA. CDR3 DNA: TGTGCCAGCAGATCCCGGGGAGCGGGAGGTTTCTACGAGCAGTACTTC. This translates into CASRSRGAGGFYEQYF.

The chain joins TRBV4-2 to TRBJ2-1; no reliable D call. This CDR3 has 14 amino acids. Germline V gene lookup returns CDR1 LGHNA and CDR2 YNFKEQ. Between the trimmed V and J ends, which lost 0 bases and 15 bases, there was a span of 18 bases. As DNA, the CDR3 is TGTGCCAGCAGCCAAGATCTATCCGCTTCGATTGGGTTCTTC. Its protein is CASSQDLSASIGFF.

The sample holds a few counts of this clonotype. The chain recombines TRBV9 with TRBJ2-2; D is unresolved. V lost 0 bases to trimming and J lost 4 bases, with 7 bases between them. There are 14 residues in the CDR3. In germline, CDR1 is SGDLS, CDR2 YYNGEE. In DNA form, the CDR3 reads TGTGCCAGCAGCGTAGAGGTTGGCACCGGGGAGCTGTTTTTT. Translating it yields CASSVEVGTGELFF. Full variable domain (rest looked up from reference TRBV9 and TRBJ2-2): DSGVTQTPKHLITATGQRVTLRCSPRSGDLSVYWYQQSLDQGLQFLIQYYNGEERAKGNILERFSAQQFPDLHSELNLSSLELGDSALYFCASSVEVGTGELFFGEGSRLTVL.

The gene calls are TRBV27 and TRBJ2-3; tentative D call: TRBD2 (5 bases). Trimming removed 2 bases at V and 5 bases at J, with 8 bases between. CDR1 and CDR2 (germline): MNHEY, SMNVEV (reference sequence). This CDR3 comprises 13 residues. CDR3 sequence reads: CASSLVDLDTQYF. In DNA form, the CDR3 reads TGTGCCAGCAGTTTAGTGGACTTAGATACGCAGTATTTT.

There are many counts of this clonotype. The chain employs TRBV20-1 and TRBJ2-3; TRBD2 agrees at 8 bases. V trimming: 0 bases; J trimming: 9 bases; junction bases outside the gene matches: 11. The CDR3 loop spans 15 amino acids. CDR1 is DFQATT and CDR2 is SNEGSKA in the germline V gene (reference sequence). Written as DNA, the CDR3 is TGCAGTGCTAGAGATGGTGGCGGGAGGCTTCGAACGCAGTATTTT. It is translated as CSARDGGGRLRTQYF.

In its sample, this clonotype was seen many times. The chain links TRBV10-3 to TRBJ1-4, with TRBD1 matching 10 bases. Trimming took 10 bases from V and 8 from J; bases not matched to a gene: 7. Looked up from germline, CDR1 is ENHRY and CDR2 is SYGVKD. CDR3 length equals 13 residues. Written as DNA, the CDR3 is TGTGCCACCCTGGACAGGGGGAACGAAAAACTGTTTTTT. Translated, it gives CATLDRGNEKLFF.

This clonotype came up many times. The chain has TRBV28 and TRBJ2-2, with D hard to call. This CDR3 region has 13 residues. In germline, CDR1 is MDHEN, CDR2 SYDVKM. V was trimmed by 1 base and J by 5 bases, leaving 5 bases between them. DNA for the CDR3: TGTGCCAGCAGTTTATCCGGGACCGGGGAGCTGTTTTTT. Amino acids: CASSLSGTGELFF.

The V call is TRBV27, the J call TRBJ1-1; 7 bases match TRBD1. The germline gives CDR1 MNHEY, CDR2 SMNVEV (reference sequence). Trimming cost V 4 bases and J 2 bases; bases outside gene matches: 4. The CDR3 length is 14 residues. DNA for the CDR3: TGTGCCAGCAGTTACGGACAGGCCAACACTGAAGCTTTCTTT. As protein: CASSYGQANTEAFF.